This T cell receptor beta chain was retrieved from a study of blood T cell repertoires in COVID-19. The CDR3 is 13 amino acids. The V and J ends lost 6 bases and 4 bases, in that order; junction bases with no gene match: 4. Germline V gene data show CDR1 as MRHNA and CDR2 as SNTAGT. Clones were sequenced by immunoSEQ multiplex PCR, and TCRdb holds only the in-frame ones, with some missing. The data show about 150,000 clones, about 90% seen once. This TCR was sampled from a woman aged 55-70 years with active or convalescent COVID-19. J is TRBJ1-2 and V is TRBV6-4, with TRBD1 matching 8 bases. The sequenced sample was peripheral blood. The CDR3, as DNA: TGTGCCAGCAGCCGGACAGGGCTCTATGGCTACACCTTC. Its protein is CASSRTGLYGYTF.